These T cell receptor beta chains were read from a single sample in a study of cytomegalovirus exposure and HLA in healthy donors. Assay used: immunoSEQ multiplex PCR; TCRdb lists only in-frame clones, some missing. The table shows approximately 110,000 clones, with approximately 80% occurring only once. The sample consisted of PBMCs. These receptor sequences come from a man in his thirties or forties in good health and CMV-seropositive. Each CDR3 is given with its conserved first and last residue. The D gene is left open where the match is weak. Size tells how often a clone was seen (once, few, many) or the class of an expanded clone, and some rows leave it out.

>TRBJ2-3|NA|TRBV7-2|NA
CASSSVFVDTQYF
TGTGCCAGCAGCTCGGTCTTCGTGGATACGCAGTATTTT
>TRBJ1-2|TRBD1|TRBV5-1|NA
CASSLEGTGNYGYTF
TGCGCCAGCAGCTTGGAGGGGACAGGAAACTATGGCTACACCTTC
>TRBJ1-2|NA|TRBV6-1|NA
CASSEMSVINYGYTF
TGTGCCAGCAGTGAAATGTCAGTTATCAACTATGGCTACACCTTC
>TRBJ1-1|NA|TRBV28|few
CASSLPRLKYMNTEAFF
TGTGCCAGCAGTTTGCCCAGACTAAAGTATATGAACACTGAAGCTTTCTTT
>TRBJ2-7|NA|TRBV28|NA
CASNAEWRIDEQYF
TGTGCCAGCAACGCTGAGTGGAGGATCGACGAGCAGTACTTC
>TRBJ1-3|NA|TRBV11-2|NA
CASRAGVSGNTIYF
TGTGCCAGCAGAGCAGGGGTCTCTGGAAACACCATATATTTT
>TRBJ1-1|NA|TRBV19|NA
CASKRVENSYTEAFF
TGTGCCAGTAAGAGGGTGGAAAATTCATACACTGAAGCTTTCTTT
>TRBJ2-1|TRBD2|TRBV15|NA
CATSRDRIAGVYEQFF
TGTGCCACCAGCAGAGATAGAATAGCGGGAGTCTATGAGCAGTTCTTC
>TRBJ1-1|TRBD1|TRBV4-2|once
CASSQETLTGANTEAFF
TGTGCCAGCAGCCAAGAGACCTTGACAGGGGCAAACACTGAAGCTTTCTTT
>TRBJ2-7|NA|TRBV27|NA
CASSLLARYEQYF
TGTGCCAGCAGTTTGCTGGCTAGGTACGAGCAGTACTTC
>TRBJ1-2|TRBD1|TRBV12-5|NA
CASGLGGGTGANYGYTF
TGTGCTAGTGGTTTGGGTGGGGGGACAGGCGCTAACTATGGCTACACCTTC
>TRBJ2-5|NA|TRBV7-9|NA
CSSSSRTVQEQETQYF
TGTTCCAGCAGCTCAAGGACAGTACAGGAGCAAGAGACCCAGTACTTC
>TRBJ1-3|NA|TRBV6-1|NA
CAAKSVNSGNTIYF
TGTGCCGCTAAGAGCGTAAACTCTGGAAACACCATATATTTT
>TRBJ2-5|NA|TRBV2|NA
CASSELGDRKETQYF
TGTGCCAGCAGTGAACTGGGCGACAGGAAAGAGACCCAGTACTTC
>TRBJ2-7|TRBD2|TRBV7-2|NA
CASSAGGSSYEQYF
TGTGCCAGCAGCGCCGGGGGGAGCTCCTACGAGCAGTACTTC
>TRBJ2-2|NA|TRBV6-1|NA
CASSRNTGELFF
TGTGCCAGCAGCAGGAACACCGGGGAGCTGTTTTTT
>TRBJ2-1|TRBD2|TRBV10-1|NA
CASSGDKGLDGEQFF
TGCGCCAGCAGTGGGGATAAGGGACTAGATGGTGAGCAGTTCTTC
>TRBJ2-2|NA|TRBV11-2|NA
CASRLLRGELFF
TGTGCCAGCAGGTTACTCCGTGGGGAGCTGTTTTTT
>TRBJ1-1|TRBD1|TRBV11-3|NA
CASSSTGVWGHRDTEAFF
TGTGCCAGCAGTTCCACAGGGGTGTGGGGTCACCGGGACACTGAAGCTTTCTTT
>TRBJ1-5|NA|TRBV5-5|NA
CASSLAVDQPQHF
TGTGCCAGCAGCTTGGCCGTTGATCAGCCCCAGCATTTT
>TRBJ1-5|NA|TRBV28|NA
CASSLWQGSNQPQHF
TGTGCCAGCAGTTTATGGCAGGGGAGCAATCAGCCCCAGCATTTT
>TRBJ2-3|NA|TRBV4-2|once
CASSHRDMALDTQYF
TGTGCCAGCAGCCACCGGGACATGGCTTTGGATACGCAGTATTTT
>TRBJ2-5|NA|TRBV7-7|NA
CASSPPGEETQYF
TGTGCCAGCAGCCCCCCCGGGGAAGAGACCCAGTACTTC
>TRBJ1-4|TRBD1|TRBV28|NA
CASSSRGAGNEKLFF
TGTGCCAGCAGTTCCAGGGGGGCCGGTAATGAAAAACTGTTTTTT
>TRBJ2-3|NA|TRBV28|NA
CASSDRGYDTDTQYF
TGTGCCAGCAGTGACCGGGGATATGACACAGATACGCAGTATTTT
>TRBJ2-7|NA|TRBV11-3|NA
CASSLVGGASGEQYF
TGTGCCAGCAGCTTAGTGGGGGGGGCCTCGGGCGAGCAGTACTTC
>TRBJ1-6|NA|TRBV5-1|NA
CASSLGLAGAFDSPLHF
TGCGCCAGCAGCTTAGGTTTAGCGGGGGCTTTCGATTCACCCCTCCACTTT
>TRBJ2-7|NA|TRBV11-2|NA
CASSLDPGWYEQYF
TGTGCCAGCAGCTTAGACCCAGGGTGGTACGAGCAGTACTTC
>TRBJ2-3|TRBD2|TRBV5-1|NA
CASSPGTSGSRTDTQYF
TGCGCCAGCAGCCCAGGGACTAGCGGGAGTCGGACAGATACGCAGTATTTT
>TRBJ1-5|TRBD1|TRBV18|NA
CASSPPGTAYQPQHF
TGTGCCAGCTCACCACCCGGGACAGCTTATCAGCCCCAGCATTTT
>TRBJ2-1|TRBD2|TRBV28|NA
CASSLTSDMDEQFF
TGTGCCAGCAGTTTGACTAGCGATATGGATGAGCAGTTCTTC
>TRBJ2-1|TRBD2|TRBV29-1|once
CSVELRSGGASYNEQFF
TGCAGCGTTGAATTGCGTAGCGGGGGGGCCTCCTACAATGAGCAGTTCTTC
>TRBJ2-5|NA|TRBV6-5|NA
CASSHQGFQETQYF
TGTGCCAGCAGTCATCAGGGATTCCAAGAGACCCAGTACTTC
>TRBJ2-2|TRBD1|TRBV5-6|NA
CASSLDRGRDTGELFF
TGTGCCAGCAGCTTAGACAGGGGGCGGGACACCGGGGAGCTGTTTTTT
>TRBJ2-5|NA|TRBV18|once
CASSPKSSTQGSLKTQYF
TGTGCCAGCTCACCAAAGTCTTCTACGCAGGGATCATTGAAGACCCAGTACTTC
>TRBJ1-2|NA|TRBV10-3|NA
CAISEFLGQGHGYTF
TGTGCCATCAGTGAGTTTCTGGGGCAGGGCCATGGCTACACCTTC
>TRBJ2-1|NA|TRBV2|NA
CASSAADRTPYNEQFF
TGTGCCAGCAGCGCGGCCGACAGAACACCTTACAATGAGCAGTTCTTC
>TRBJ2-2|NA|TRBV11-2|NA
CASSRAGSPTGELFF
TGTGCCAGCAGCCGAGCAGGGTCTCCCACCGGGGAGCTGTTTTTT
>TRBJ2-1|TRBD2|TRBV5-1|few
CASSISGDYNEQFF
TGCGCCAGCAGCATTAGCGGGGATTACAATGAGCAGTTCTTC
>TRBJ1-5|TRBD1|TRBV2|NA
CASSGTGVWQPQHF
TGTGCCAGCAGTGGGACAGGGGTTTGGCAGCCCCAGCATTTT
>TRBJ2-5|NA|TRBV5-8|NA
CASSLDGVQTQYF
TGTGCCAGCAGCTTGGACGGGGTGCAGACCCAGTACTTC